Included here is one TCR beta chain sequence, with context. As processed by the authors: Amplification of reference gene primers provided the estimated nucleated cell counts. Profiling relied on immunoSEQ multiplex PCR, and the TCRdb table lists in-frame clones only, not all of them. V and J calls and clone size are those listed in that table; D and trimming were worked out from the DNA. The profile shows 210,000 or so clones, 75% to 90% of them singletons. The entry originates in a study of blood T cell repertoires in COVID-19. About the research overall: Sample material is recorded as cDNA or gDNA derived from T cells, B-cell-depleted T cells, or PBMCs.

Germline assignment: CDR1 SGHVS and CDR2 FQNEAQ. The CDR3 covers 15 residues. Unmatched junction bases numbered 5, after V lost 4 bases and J lost 3 bases. The V gene is TRBV7-8, the J gene TRBJ1-1; 10 nucleotides agree with TRBD1. The receptor's source is a man aged 40-49 years with acute or convalescent COVID-19. Sequenced: peripheral blood. The CDR3 DNA reads TGTGCCAGCAGCTCGCCGACAGGGGGCCACACTGAAGCTTTCTTT. This codes for CASSSPTGGHTEAFF.